This T cell receptor (beta chain) derives from a study of blood T cell repertoires in COVID-19. This CDR3 has 15 amino acids. J was trimmed by 1 base and V by 4 bases; bases with no gene match: 7. Looked up from germline, CDR1 is SGHDT and CDR2 is YYEEEE. The data were produced by immunoSEQ multiplex PCR, yet TCRdb's version contains in-frame clones alone and is incomplete. The sample lists some 320,000 clones, around 92% occurring once. Living in 24 US areas, the participants were between about 18 and 95 years of age. The chain has TRBV5-6 and TRBJ2-5, with 7 bases identical to TRBD1. This receptor was identified in a woman aged 45-59 years who had been exposed to COVID-19. Sample: PBMCs or T cells enriched from blood (not recorded which). CDR3 region: CASSSYDRAQETQYF. CDR3 nucleotide sequence: TGTGCCAGCAGCAGCTACGACAGGGCCCAAGAGACCCAGTACTTC.